This is a list of T cell receptor beta chains from one sample in a study of blood T cell repertoires in COVID-19. The assay was immunoSEQ multiplex PCR, and TCRdb's table has in-frame clones only and misses some. The sample carries 130,000 or so clones, around 83% recorded once. The sequencing input was PBMCs or T cells enriched from blood (not recorded which). The receptors derive from a man aged 25 to 40 who had recovered from COVID-19. CDR3s leave out the opening cysteine and the closing phenylalanine or tryptophan. The size entry is marked missing in some rows and otherwise reads once, few, many or a size class.

V gene: TRBV5-5; J gene: TRBJ2-3; clone size: -; CDR3 protein: ASSLDRGTDTQY
V gene: TRBV2; J gene: TRBJ2-5; clone size: -; CDR3 protein: ASSAGGEVQETQY
V gene: TRBV29-1; J gene: TRBJ1-2; clone size: -; CDR3 protein: SADRLSIGYT
V gene: TRBV30; J gene: TRBJ1-1; clone size: few; CDR3 protein: AWSVQVNTEAF
V gene: TRBV5-1; J gene: TRBJ2-3; clone size: -; CDR3 protein: ASSLPGLAGGPRTDTQY
V gene: TRBV6-5; J gene: TRBJ2-2; clone size: -; CDR3 protein: ASSFADKNTGELF
V gene: TRBV2; J gene: TRBJ2-3; clone size: once; CDR3 protein: ASSEALAGGTDTQY
V gene: TRBV29-1; J gene: TRBJ1-2; clone size: -; CDR3 protein: SVVSEASNYGYT
V gene: TRBV7-9; J gene: TRBJ2-1; clone size: -; CDR3 protein: ASSPLREYYEQF
V gene: TRBV19; J gene: TRBJ1-5; clone size: -; CDR3 protein: ASSTPGNQPQH
V gene: TRBV6-4; J gene: TRBJ2-1; clone size: few; CDR3 protein: ASSSLAGANNEQF
V gene: TRBV18; J gene: TRBJ1-1; clone size: -; CDR3 protein: ASSSVTANMNTEAF
V gene: TRBV4-1; J gene: TRBJ2-2; clone size: -; CDR3 protein: ASSQDNSNRGTGELF
V gene: TRBV15; J gene: TRBJ2-6; clone size: -; CDR3 protein: ATSPYQGRGANVLT
V gene: TRBV3-1/TRBV3-2; J gene: TRBJ2-1; clone size: -; CDR3 protein: ATGEGPYNEQF
V gene: TRBV19; J gene: TRBJ2-5; clone size: -; CDR3 protein: ASSLGQQETQY
V gene: TRBV3-1/TRBV3-2; J gene: TRBJ1-1; clone size: -; CDR3 protein: ASSLTGNMNTEAF
V gene: TRBV5-5; J gene: TRBJ1-2; clone size: -; CDR3 protein: ASSGTGGSVGYT
V gene: TRBV5-1; J gene: TRBJ2-1; clone size: -; CDR3 protein: ASSPLAGGEGEQF
V gene: TRBV9; J gene: TRBJ2-1; clone size: -; CDR3 protein: ASSVSSGRSYNEQF
V gene: TRBV7-9; J gene: TRBJ2-1; clone size: -; CDR3 protein: ASSLVLDRGDLFHEQF
V gene: TRBV11-2; J gene: TRBJ2-7; clone size: few; CDR3 protein: ASSLEGGGLAGPYYEQY
V gene: TRBV3-1/TRBV3-2; J gene: TRBJ2-5; clone size: once; CDR3 protein: ASSLGRGETQY